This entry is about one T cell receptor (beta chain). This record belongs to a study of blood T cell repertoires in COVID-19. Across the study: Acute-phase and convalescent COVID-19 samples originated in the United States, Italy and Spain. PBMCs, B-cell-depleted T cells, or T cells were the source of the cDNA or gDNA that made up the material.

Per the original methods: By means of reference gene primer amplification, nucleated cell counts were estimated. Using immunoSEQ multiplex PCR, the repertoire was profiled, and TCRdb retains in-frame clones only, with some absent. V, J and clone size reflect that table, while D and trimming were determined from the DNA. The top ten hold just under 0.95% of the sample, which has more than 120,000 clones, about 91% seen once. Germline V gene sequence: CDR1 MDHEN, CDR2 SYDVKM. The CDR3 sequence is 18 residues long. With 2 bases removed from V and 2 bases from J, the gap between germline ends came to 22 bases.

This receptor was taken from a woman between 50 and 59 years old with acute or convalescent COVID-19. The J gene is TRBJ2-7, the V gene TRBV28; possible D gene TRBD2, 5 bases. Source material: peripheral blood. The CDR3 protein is CASSLPQPAPGSTYEQYF. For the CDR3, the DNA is TGTGCCAGCAGTTTACCCCAACCCGCCCCGGGATCAACCTACGAGCAGTACTTC.